This TCR beta chain derives from a study of T cells in Graves' hyperthyroidism and ophthalmopathy. Orbital computed tomography and thyroid ultrasound, together with serum TRAb and thyroxine and clinical symptoms, were used for diagnoses. Approximately 10 ml of fresh peripheral blood supplied the PBMCs. From RNA transcripts, TCR beta CDR3 regions were amplified. The TCR CDR3 first-round RT-PCR relied on the HTBI primer set. Via MiXCR, TCRdb re-called the multiplex PCR reads, giving one row per CDR3 protein. There are roughly 530,000 distinct CDR3 sequences in the sample; roughly 18% occur only once, and roughly a sixth lies in the top ten. This clonotype was found many times. The antigen remains unidentified. Study results and limitations: Stable hyperthyroidism was separated from ophthalmopathy by a model based on 13 V-J features.

The TCR originated in a young woman with Graves' ophthalmopathy. Sequencing was done on a sample of blood.

The CDR3 coding sequence is TGTGCCAGCAGCGGGGGACAGGGGGTTCCAGATACGCAGTATTTT. Translation gives CASSGGQGVPDTQYF. The chain recombines TRBV5-5 with TRBJ2-3, with 11 bases lining up with TRBD1. Looked up from germline, CDR1 is SGHKS and CDR2 is YYEKEE (reference sequence). The CDR3 spans 15 residues. The V and J ends lost 4 bases and 4 bases, in that order; junction bases with no gene match: 5. The complete variable domain, with remaining parts taken from reference TRBV5-5 and TRBJ2-3, reads DAGVTQSPTHLIKTRGQQVTLRCSPISGHKSVSWYQQVLGQGPQFIFQYYEKEERGRGNFPDRFSARQFPNYSSELNVNALLLGDSALYLCASSGGQGVPDTQYFGPGTRLTVL.